This is a list of T cell receptor beta chains from one sample in a study of post-analysis software for immune sequencing data. TCRdb called the PCR reads again in MiXCR, with one record for every CDR3 protein. The sample carries under 900,000 distinct CDR3 sequences, roughly 58% recorded once. Sequenced material: blood. Receptor source: a girl under 18 with multiple sclerosis. The CDR3 runs from the conserved cysteine through the conserved F or W. Where a row states a size, it is once, few, many or the class of an expanded clone; other rows omit it.

CASSLEGARDIQYF	.	TRBJ2-4	TRBV7-9
CASSPTWTQYF	few	TRBJ2-5	TRBV2
CASTSRAGPYEQYF	.	TRBJ2-7	TRBV12-3/TRBV12-4
CASSAGTYATYEQYF	.	TRBJ2-7	TRBV5-1
CASSLGQGAHGANVLTF	few	TRBJ2-6	TRBV12-3/TRBV12-4
CANGEVAYEQYF	few	TRBJ2-7	TRBV10-3
CASSLWENEQFF	.	TRBJ2-1	TRBV12-3/TRBV12-4
CASNRSPKETQYF	.	TRBJ2-5	TRBV12-3/TRBV12-4
CASSYGGEGEQYF	.	TRBJ2-7	TRBV4-1
CSVGTGGRYGYTF	.	TRBJ1-2	TRBV29-1
CASSPTWQGTYEQYF	few	TRBJ2-7	TRBV3-1
CASSWDRMNTEAFF	few	TRBJ1-1	TRBV7-9
CASSLGPPGSANYGYTF	.	TRBJ1-2	TRBV5-1
CASSRPRQGSYEQYF	.	TRBJ2-7	TRBV12-3/TRBV12-4
CASSLGAGSSEQYF	once	TRBJ2-7	TRBV5-1
CASSLAGRMEETQYF	few	TRBJ2-5	TRBV5-1
CASSARQSTDTQYF	.	TRBJ2-3	TRBV3-1
CASSLIKPGTAGYEQYF	.	TRBJ2-7	TRBV7-9
CASSPVVPHDRTSGYTF	once	TRBJ1-2	TRBV7-9
CASSLEAGTGEEANYGYTF	.	TRBJ1-2	TRBV5-1
CASSADRAEQYF	once	.	TRBV9
CASSYLTGTGSTEAFF	.	TRBJ1-1	TRBV6-6
CAYRASVDNEQFF	.	TRBJ2-1	TRBV10-3
CASSGVLAANYGYTF	.	TRBJ1-2	TRBV25-1
CASSWGGEGSTDTQYF	.	TRBJ2-3	TRBV27
CASSPRPRGRRDQPQHF	.	TRBJ1-5	TRBV7-6
CASSLVPETQYF	.	TRBJ2-5	TRBV12-3/TRBV12-4
CASSPTAGASTMRQFF	few	TRBJ2-1	TRBV10-2
CSVAGQDTSSGANVLTF	few	TRBJ2-6	TRBV29-1
CASSQVGPGTGDTQYF	few	TRBJ2-3	TRBV4-2
CSVELRGHVKRYNEQFF	.	TRBJ2-1	TRBV29-1
CASSPFGRGEKLFF	few	TRBJ1-4	TRBV6-5
CASSFDRGDETQYF	.	TRBJ2-5	TRBV5-5
CAISAGDRGPAEAFF	few	TRBJ1-1	TRBV10-3
CASSPQGASYGYTF	.	TRBJ1-2	TRBV5-6
CASSPDVSLLYGYTF	.	TRBJ1-2	TRBV6-5
CSVAAGTGPNKGLKETQYF	.	TRBJ2-5	TRBV20-1
CASRGTYDEQFF	few	TRBJ2-1	TRBV5-1
CASSRRRDSDTDTQYF	.	TRBJ2-3	TRBV6-6
CASVTAGGDEQYF	.	TRBJ2-4	TRBV6-5
CASSQDLLALDYNEQFF	.	TRBJ2-1	TRBV14
CATSRDLQRGGYTF	.	TRBJ1-2	TRBV15
CTSSVADTQYF	few	TRBJ2-3	TRBV29-1
CASRPHSKSTDTQYF	once	TRBJ2-3	TRBV4-1
CASSPTIRTGGRSNYGYTF	.	TRBJ1-2	TRBV5-1
CASSIDYGSNEQFF	once	TRBJ2-1	TRBV19
CASRGEALTETQYF	.	TRBJ2-5	TRBV2
CASSEVVGWGGADTQYF	.	TRBJ2-3	TRBV6-1
CASRTTGGHTEAFF	once	TRBJ1-1	TRBV2
CASRRGWLADVGTQYF	.	TRBJ2-3	TRBV5-1
CASSSVQGRGANVLTF	.	TRBJ2-6	TRBV27
CASSPPSGTTGANVLTF	.	TRBJ2-6	TRBV7-9
CASSKERWLAGSSYNEQFF	.	TRBJ2-1	TRBV7-9